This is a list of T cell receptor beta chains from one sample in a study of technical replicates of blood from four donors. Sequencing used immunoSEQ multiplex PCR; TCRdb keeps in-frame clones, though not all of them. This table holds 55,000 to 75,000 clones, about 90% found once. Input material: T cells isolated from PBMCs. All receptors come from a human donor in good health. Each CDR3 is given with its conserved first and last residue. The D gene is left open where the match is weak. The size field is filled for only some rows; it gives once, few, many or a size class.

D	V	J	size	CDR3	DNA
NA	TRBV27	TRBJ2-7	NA	CASSSTPGTLSYEQYF	TGTGCCAGCAGTTCTACCCCCGGGACACTCTCCTACGAGCAGTACTTC
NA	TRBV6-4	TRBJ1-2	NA	CASSAEGDYGYTF	TGTGCCAGCAGTGCCGAGGGAGACTATGGCTACACCTTC
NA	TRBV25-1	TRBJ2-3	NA	CASSEGWSSTDTQYF	TGTGCCAGCAGTGAAGGCTGGTCTAGCACAGATACGCAGTATTTT
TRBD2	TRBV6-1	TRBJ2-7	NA	CASSETAGGPYEQYF	TGTGCCAGCAGTGAAACGGCGGGAGGGCCCTACGAGCAGTACTTC
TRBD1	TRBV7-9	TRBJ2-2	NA	CASSLTRGTTGELFF	TGTGCCAGCAGTTTAACCAGGGGGACCACCGGGGAGCTGTTTTTT
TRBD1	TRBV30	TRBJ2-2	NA	CAWKISEGGANTGELFF	TGTGCCTGGAAGATAAGCGAAGGGGGCGCGAACACCGGGGAGCTGTTTTTT
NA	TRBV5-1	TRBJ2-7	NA	CASSRGDSTYEQYF	TGCGCCAGCAGCAGGGGGGACAGCACCTACGAGCAGTACTTC
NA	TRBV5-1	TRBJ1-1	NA	CASSLTSNTEAFF	TGCGCCAGCAGCTTGACAAGTAACACTGAAGCTTTCTTT
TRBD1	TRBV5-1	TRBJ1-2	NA	CASRPNLSGQGDFYTF	TGCGCCAGCCGACCTAATCTTTCGGGACAGGGCGATTTTTACACCTTC
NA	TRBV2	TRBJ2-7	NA	CASSIVYEQYF	TGTGCCAGCTCCATTGTCTACGAGCAGTACTTC
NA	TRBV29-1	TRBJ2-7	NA	CSVVVPRFPYEQYF	TGCAGCGTTGTTGTGCCCAGATTCCCCTACGAGCAGTACTTC
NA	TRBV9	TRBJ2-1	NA	CASSQRSTASSYNEQFF	TGTGCCAGCAGCCAGAGGTCGACGGCCAGCTCCTACAATGAGCAGTTCTTC
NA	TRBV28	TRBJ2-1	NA	CASCFRLGYNEQFF	TGTGCCAGCTGTTTTCGACTTGGCTACAATGAGCAGTTCTTC
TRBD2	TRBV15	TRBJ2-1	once	CATSRDFGVTSGPYNEQFF	TGTGCCACCAGCAGAGATTTTGGTGTGACTAGCGGACCATACAATGAGCAGTTCTTC
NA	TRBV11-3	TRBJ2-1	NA	CASSLGPGNEQFF	TGTGCCAGCAGCTTAGGTCCAGGGAATGAGCAGTTCTTC
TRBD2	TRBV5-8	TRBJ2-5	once	CASRPQGGREETQYF	TGTGCCAGCAGACCCCAGGGCGGGAGGGAAGAGACCCAGTACTTC
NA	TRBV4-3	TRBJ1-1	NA	CASSPTDLPDTEAFF	TGCGCCAGCAGCCCGACAGACTTACCAGACACTGAAGCTTTCTTT
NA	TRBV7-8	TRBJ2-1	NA	CASRGENNEQFF	TGTGCCAGCAGAGGGGAAAACAATGAGCAGTTCTTC
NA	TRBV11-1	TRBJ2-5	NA	CASSLSTRQETQYF	TGTGCCAGCAGCTTATCGACTAGACAAGAGACCCAGTACTTC
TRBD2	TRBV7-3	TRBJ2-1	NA	CASSFTLAAYNEQFF	TGTGCCAGCAGCTTTACACTAGCGGCGTACAATGAGCAGTTCTTC
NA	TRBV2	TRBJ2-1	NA	CASRGLGYNEQFF	TGTGCCAGCAGGGGGCTAGGGTACAATGAGCAGTTCTTC
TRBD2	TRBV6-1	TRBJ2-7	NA	CASSVDPSGRIDEQYF	TGTGCCAGCAGTGTGGACCCTAGCGGGAGGATCGACGAGCAGTACTTC
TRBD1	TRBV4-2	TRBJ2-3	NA	CASSQRSRSTGDEQYF	TGTGCCAGCAGCCAACGATCCCGATCGACAGGGGATGAGCAGTATTTT
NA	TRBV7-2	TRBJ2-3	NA	CASRTIDTQYF	TGTGCCAGCAGGACAATAGATACGCAGTATTTT
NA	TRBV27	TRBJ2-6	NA	CASSSTGAGANVLTF	TGTGCCAGCAGTTCCACGGGGGCTGGGGCCAACGTCCTGACTTTC
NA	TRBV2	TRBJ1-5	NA	CASMETGNQPQHF	TGTGCCAGCATGGAGACGGGCAATCAGCCCCAGCATTTT
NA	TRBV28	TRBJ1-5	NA	CASSLQGNQPQHF	TGTGCCAGCAGTTTACAGGGCAATCAGCCCCAGCATTTT
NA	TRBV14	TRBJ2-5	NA	CASSQASSRETQYF	TGTGCCAGCAGCCAAGCGTCAAGTCGGGAGACCCAGTACTTC
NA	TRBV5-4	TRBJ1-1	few	CASSRFKQGAYTEAFF	TGTGCCAGCAGCCGATTCAAACAGGGAGCGTACACTGAAGCTTTCTTT
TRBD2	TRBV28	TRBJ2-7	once	CASSQPGTSGYEQYF	TGTGCCAGCAGTCAACCTGGGACTAGCGGGTACGAGCAGTACTTC
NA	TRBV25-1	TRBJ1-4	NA	CASREDSLIEKLFF	TGTGCCAGCAGGGAGGACAGCTTAATCGAAAAACTGTTTTTT
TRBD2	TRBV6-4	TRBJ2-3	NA	CASRLAGSPDTQYF	TGTGCCAGCAGGCTAGCGGGATCCCCAGATACGCAGTATTTT
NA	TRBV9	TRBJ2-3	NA	CASSVEGQGGQYF	TGTGCCAGCAGCGTAGAAGGCCAAGGGGGGCAGTATTTT
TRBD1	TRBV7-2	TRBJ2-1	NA	CASRQTGVSYNEQFF	TGTGCCAGCAGACAAACAGGGGTCTCCTACAATGAGCAGTTCTTC
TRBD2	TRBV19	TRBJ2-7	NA	CASSAGGMGYEQYF	TGTGCCAGTTCAGCGGGAGGAATGGGTTACGAGCAGTACTTC
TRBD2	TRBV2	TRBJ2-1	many	CASSERWLAGPSRFF	TGTGCCAGCAGTGAACGGTGGCTAGCGGGTCCATCCCGGTTCTTC
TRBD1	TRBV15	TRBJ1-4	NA	CATSRDRGNEKLFF	TGTGCCACCAGCCGAGACAGGGGGAATGAAAAACTGTTTTTT
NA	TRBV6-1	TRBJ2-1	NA	CASLRSSSSYNEQFF	TGTGCCAGCCTGAGGTCTAGCAGCTCCTACAATGAGCAGTTCTTC
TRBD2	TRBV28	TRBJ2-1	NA	CASSWKGLAHEQFF	TGTGCCAGCAGTTGGAAGGGACTAGCCCATGAGCAGTTCTTC
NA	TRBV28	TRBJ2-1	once	CASSLRPGEQFF	TGTGCCAGCAGTTTACGCCCGGGAGAGCAGTTCTTC
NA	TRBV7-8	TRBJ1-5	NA	CASSLGAGGHQPQHF	TGTGCCAGCAGCCTAGGAGCTGGGGGCCATCAGCCCCAGCATTTT
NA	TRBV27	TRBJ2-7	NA	CASRRGHTSYEQYF	TGTGCCAGCCGACGGGGTCACACCTCCTACGAGCAGTACTTC
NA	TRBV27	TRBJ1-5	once	CASSPFGSNQPQHF	TGTGCCAGCAGTCCCTTCGGGTCCAATCAGCCCCAGCATTTT
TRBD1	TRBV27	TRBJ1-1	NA	CATLGGAKGPEAFF	TGTGCCACCTTAGGGGGCGCAAAGGGCCCTGAAGCTTTCTTT
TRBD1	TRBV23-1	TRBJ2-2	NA	CALSSGTERTGELFF	TGCGCACTATCCTCCGGGACAGAGCGAACCGGGGAGCTGTTTTTT
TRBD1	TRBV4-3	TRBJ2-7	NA	CASSHLTGTYEQYF	TGCGCCAGCAGCCATTTGACAGGGACCTACGAGCAGTACTTC
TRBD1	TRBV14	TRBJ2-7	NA	CASSEPFRDSKHEQYF	TGTGCCAGCAGTGAACCATTCCGGGACAGCAAACACGAGCAGTACTTC
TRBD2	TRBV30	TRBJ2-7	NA	CAWSASGTSEQYF	TGTGCCTGGAGTGCGAGCGGGACGAGTGAGCAGTACTTC
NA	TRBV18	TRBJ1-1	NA	CASSLWGGRGNTEAFF	TGTGCCAGCTCCCTATGGGGGGGCCGGGGGAACACTGAAGCTTTCTTT
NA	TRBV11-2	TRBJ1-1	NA	CASSPGLQGMYTEAFF	TGTGCCAGCAGCCCTGGTCTACAGGGTATGTACACTGAAGCTTTCTTT
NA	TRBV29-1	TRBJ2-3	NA	CSVIFQGTDTQYF	TGCAGCGTTATTTTTCAGGGAACAGATACGCAGTATTTT
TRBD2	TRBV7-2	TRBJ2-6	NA	CASRGLAEPGANVLTF	TGTGCCAGCAGAGGACTAGCGGAGCCTGGGGCCAACGTCCTGACTTTC
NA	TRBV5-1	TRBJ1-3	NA	CASSPYRVFSGNTIYF	TGCGCCAGCAGCCCATACAGGGTTTTTTCAGGAAACACCATATATTTT